Reported below is one TCR beta chain. Its matching antigen is unknown. The CDR3 is 16 residues long. Per the germline V gene, CDR1 is SGHTA and CDR2 is FQGNSA. V was cut by 0 bases and J by 4 bases, with 13 bases left in between. Time point defined: week 23, last vaccination. A single vaccine dose contained 300 ug of mutant IDH1 20-mer peptide, and topical imiquimod was used with it. The sample originates from a study of a mutant IDH1 vaccine in newly diagnosed glioma. Study-wide background: Initiation of the vaccine course occurred 4-6 weeks after radiotherapy alone, or alongside temozolomide cycles. Antecedent treatment encompassed radiotherapy, temozolomide, or their combination; the majority received both. The treated group averaged 40.4 years old and was around 60% male, approximately 40% female.

Generated by immunoSEQ multiplex PCR, the TCRdb table keeps only in-frame clones and is missing some. The table lists around 41,000 clones, around 79% of them singletons, with around 5.8% in the top ten. Material: PBMCs, obtained from a glioma patient whose treatment included an IDH1 peptide vaccine. This clonotype was obtained from a woman aged 40 to 50 with glioma. Some clones in this sample may be carry-over from other donors' samples. V is TRBV7-2 and J is TRBJ2-1; D remains ambiguous. CDR3 DNA: TGTGCCAGCAGCTTAGCCCCGAGCCCCCGGTACAATGAGCAGTTCTTC. This translates into CASSLAPSPRYNEQFF. Full variable domain (rest looked up from reference TRBV7-2 and TRBJ2-1): GAGVSQSPSNKVTEKGKDVELRCDPISGHTALYWYRQSLGQGLEFLIYFQGNSAPDKSGLPSDRFSAERTGGSVSTLTIQRTQQEDSAVYLCASSLAPSPRYNEQFFGPGTRLTVL.